This T cell receptor (beta chain) was sequenced during a study of OX40 agonist ivuxolimab in advanced cancers. Study summary: Dose-escalation subjects each had hepatocellular carcinoma, melanoma, renal cell or head and neck cancer.

The V gene's germline CDR1 is MGHRA and CDR2 YSYEKL. The CDR3 runs to 15 residues. V lost 2 bases to trimming and J lost 2 bases, with 10 bases between them. Clones were sequenced by immunoSEQ multiplex PCR, and TCRdb holds only the in-frame ones, with some missing. Of around 43,000 clones in the sample, roughly 90% were seen once. As to this clone: Its antigen remains unknown.

General study points: Among the least clonally expanded were partial responders at 0.1-3.0 mg/kg.

V gene TRBV4-1 combines with J gene TRBJ1-3; D gene uncertain. The clonotype comes from an adult with an advanced solid tumor such as melanoma, head and neck, liver or kidney cancer. The sample in question was CD4+ or CD8+ T cells sorted from blood, obtained in a trial of the OX40 agonist ivuxolimab. The CDR3 reads CASSQSDSTGNTIYF. The CDR3 DNA sequence: TGCGCCAGCAGCCAAAGCGACTCTACTGGAAACACCATATATTTT.